These T cell receptor beta chains were read from a single sample in a study of blood T cell repertoires in COVID-19. Measured with immunoSEQ multiplex PCR; TCRdb has only the in-frame clones, and not every one. The sample yields a few hundred thousand clones, 87% seen once. The sample taken for sequencing was PBMCs or T cells enriched from blood (not recorded which). The receptors shown here come from a middle-aged woman who had recovered from COVID-19. The CDR3 runs from the conserved cysteine through the conserved F or W. A D gene is named only where the DNA matches it firmly. Rows may omit the clone size; those that give it use once, few, many or a size class.

cdr3_aa	cdr3_nt	d_call	v_call	j_call	clone_size
CASSQGRGLAGGGEQYF	TGCGCCAGCAGCCAAGGAAGAGGACTAGCGGGAGGAGGCGAGCAGTACTTC	TRBD2	TRBV4-3	TRBJ2-7	.
CASSMRQGAGYEQYF	TGTGCCAGTAGTATGAGGCAGGGGGCTGGCTACGAGCAGTACTTC	TRBD1	TRBV19	TRBJ2-7	many
CASSEVALAGRETQYF	TGTGCCAGCAGTGAAGTAGCCCTAGCGGGACGAGAGACCCAGTACTTC	TRBD2	TRBV2	TRBJ2-5	.
CATSDSRLAGDPYEQYF	TGTGCCACCAGTGATTCACGACTAGCGGGAGACCCCTACGAGCAGTACTTC	TRBD2	TRBV24-1	TRBJ2-7	.
CASSEMGGQNIQYF	TGCGCCAGCTCGGAGATGGGGGGACAAAACATTCAGTACTTC	.	TRBV5-1	TRBJ2-4	.
CATSDGTGKGYTF	TGTGCCACCAGCGATGGGACAGGGAAAGGCTACACCTTC	TRBD1	TRBV15	TRBJ1-2	.
CASTEQGRSEAFF	TGTGCCAGCACAGAACAGGGGAGGTCAGAAGCTTTCTTT	TRBD1	TRBV28	TRBJ1-1	.
CASKGAPMNTEAFF	TGTGCCAGCAAGGGGGCACCCATGAACACTGAAGCTTTCTTT	TRBD1	TRBV6-4	TRBJ1-1	.
CASSLCSGEGRETNEKLFF	TGTGCCAGCAGTTTATGCAGTGGTGAGGGGCGGGAAACTAATGAAAAACTGTTTTTT	.	TRBV28	TRBJ1-4	.
CASSSSAGPSYEQYF	TGCGCCAGCAGTTCTTCAGCGGGTCCCTCCTACGAGCAGTACTTC	.	TRBV5-1	TRBJ2-7	.
CASSLTSAGDRQYF	TGTGCCAGCAGCTTAACCTCGGCGGGAGATCGGCAGTATTTT	TRBD2	TRBV7-3	TRBJ2-3	once
CASSFRDRVAGANVLTF	TGTGCCAGCAGCTTCCGGGACAGGGTTGCTGGGGCCAACGTCCTGACTTTC	TRBD1	TRBV7-3	TRBJ2-6	.
CASSDQLRQETQYF	TGTGCCAGCAGCGATCAACTACGACAAGAGACCCAGTACTTC	.	TRBV13	TRBJ2-5	.
CASSLASGETQYF	TGTGCCAGCAGCTTAGCATCAGGAGAGACCCAGTACTTC	.	TRBV7-6	TRBJ2-5	.
CASSQGFSLSTDTQYF	TGCGCCAGCAGCCAAGGCTTCAGTTTAAGCACAGATACGCAGTATTTT	.	TRBV4-3	TRBJ2-3	once
CAWSRTGTNYGYTF	TGTGCCTGGAGTCGGACAGGAACCAACTATGGCTACACCTTC	TRBD1	TRBV30	TRBJ1-2	.
CASSYRKGGTGELFF	TGTGCCAGTAGTTACCGGAAGGGAGGGACCGGGGAGCTGTTTTTT	TRBD2	TRBV19	TRBJ2-2	.
CASRGLAGDLSVPDTQYF	TGTGCCAGCAGGGGACTAGCGGGAGATCTATCCGTCCCAGATACGCAGTATTTT	TRBD2	TRBV28	TRBJ2-3	once
CASSRTGSDYGYTF	TGTGCCAGCAGCCGGACAGGGAGTGACTATGGCTACACCTTC	TRBD1	TRBV7-9	TRBJ1-2	once
CASSRQGSSSYEQYF	TGTGCCAGCAGCCGACAGGGGTCGAGCTCCTACGAGCAGTACTTC	TRBD1	TRBV11-2	TRBJ2-7	.
CASSLAIIEKLFF	TGCGCCAGCAGCTTGGCTATAATTGAAAAACTGTTTTTT	.	TRBV5-1	TRBJ1-4	.
CASSFPGGNTEAFF	TGTGCCAGCAGTTTCCCAGGGGGCAACACTGAAGCTTTCTTT	TRBD1	TRBV28	TRBJ1-1	.
CASSPLQGRDQPQHF	TGTGCCAGCAGCCCTTTACAGGGGCGGGATCAGCCCCAGCATTTT	TRBD1	TRBV5-8	TRBJ1-5	once
CASSFSSGSAYNEQFF	TGTGCCAGCAGCTTCTCTAGCGGTTCAGCCTACAATGAGCAGTTCTTC	TRBD2	TRBV11-2	TRBJ2-1	.
CASSLALAGGRTDTQYF	TGTGCCAGCAGCTTAGCCTTAGCGGGAGGGAGAACAGATACGCAGTATTTT	TRBD2	TRBV7-8	TRBJ2-3	.
CAWSSQRAQRDTQYF	TGTGCCTGGAGTAGCCAGCGGGCTCAGAGAGATACGCAGTATTTT	.	TRBV30	TRBJ2-3	.
CASNSGGSANEKLFF	TGTGCCAGCAACTCCGGGGGGTCCGCGAATGAAAAACTGTTTTTT	.	TRBV7-6	TRBJ1-4	.
CASSPARYNEQFF	TGTGCCAGCTCACCTGCCCGGTACAATGAGCAGTTCTTC	.	TRBV18	TRBJ2-1	.
CASSRVAGARTDTQYF	TGTGCCAGCAGTAGAGTAGCGGGAGCTCGCACAGATACGCAGTATTTT	TRBD2	TRBV28	TRBJ2-3	few
CASSSPGARNEKLFF	TGTGCCAGCAGTTCACCAGGGGCGAGAAATGAAAAACTGTTTTTT	.	TRBV28	TRBJ1-4	.
CASSLGRPQGHTGELFF	TGTGCCAGCAGCTTAGGTCGGCCACAGGGGCACACCGGGGAGCTGTTTTTT	TRBD1	TRBV13	TRBJ2-2	.
CASSQSGLAGEHEQFF	TGCGCCAGCAGTCAATCAGGGCTAGCGGGAGAACATGAGCAGTTCTTC	TRBD2	TRBV23-1	TRBJ2-1	.
CASSQDLRGSSYEQYF	TGTGCCAGCAGCCAAGATCTTCGGGGGAGCTCCTACGAGCAGTACTTC	.	TRBV3-1/TRBV3-2	TRBJ2-7	.
CASSLSQNNEQFF	TGTGCCAGCAGCTTATCTCAGAACAATGAGCAGTTCTTC	.	TRBV7-3	TRBJ2-1	.
CASSRPAGGLYEQYF	TGTGCCAGCAGCCGGCCGGCAGGGGGGTTGTACGAGCAGTACTTC	.	TRBV7-8	TRBJ2-7	.
CASIPDRGRNEQYF	TGTGCCAGCATCCCGGACAGGGGGCGCAACGAGCAGTACTTC	TRBD1	TRBV6-5	TRBJ2-7	.
CASSLVTSSVETQYF	TGTGCCAGCAGCTTAGTTACTAGTAGCGTGGAGACCCAGTACTTC	.	TRBV7-2	TRBJ2-5	.